What follows are 30 T cell receptor beta chains derived from one specimen sequenced in a study of blood T cell repertoires in COVID-19. Method: immunoSEQ multiplex PCR; TCRdb's copy keeps in-frame clones and lacks some. The profile shows about 330,000 clones, around four fifths of them singletons. Sequencing input: peripheral blood. The source of these receptors is a woman aged 45-60 years with acute or convalescent COVID-19.

Turning to this clone: A single base separates this from a much larger clone, so it may be a read error. Different DNA sequences within this sample yield the same CDR3. This rearrangement joins TRBV14 to TRBJ1-1; D may be TRBD1 (5 bases). V was shortened by 3 bases and J by 1 base, with 6 bases between the two germline ends. CDR3 length equals 13 residues. Germline lookup yields CDR1 SGHDN and CDR2 FVKESK. CDR3 nucleotide sequence: TGTGCCAGCAGCCAGCAGGGGAACACTGAAGCTTTCTTT. Translated, it gives CASSQQGNTEAFF.

This rearrangement joins TRBV10-3 to TRBJ2-1; a possible D gene is TRBD2 (5 bases). The CDR3 length is 16 residues. Trimming shortened V by 2 bases and J by 1 base, and 12 bases separated the two germline ends. Germline-derived CDR1 and CDR2 are ENHRY and SYGVKD. In nucleotides, the CDR3 is TGTGCCATCAGTGAGGTGGATAGCGCGTCCTACAATGAGCAGTTCTTC. Protein: CAISEVDSASYNEQFF.

The chain carries TRBV29-1 and TRBJ1-2; the match to TRBD1 covers 7 bases. The junction had 10 bases not matched to a gene; V was cut back by 6 bases and J by 6 bases. Looked up from germline, CDR1 is SQVTM and CDR2 is ANQGSEA. The CDR3 has 13 amino acids. The CDR3 DNA sequence: TGCAGCGTGGCACGGGACAGTCTAGATGGCTACACCTTC. Protein: CSVARDSLDGYTF.

J is TRBJ2-3 and V is TRBV19; TRBD2 is a possible D gene (6 bases). The germline V and J ends were trimmed by 8 bases and 2 bases, with 14 bases remaining between them. The CDR3 loop spans 14 amino acids. CDR1 and CDR2 (germline): LNHDA, SQIVND (reference sequence). The CDR3 nucleotides are TGTGCCAGTGCACGGGGGAGGTCCACAGATACGCAGTATTTT. It yields the protein CASARGRSTDTQYF.

The chain couples TRBV19 to TRBJ2-3; TRBD1 agrees at 8 bases. V was clipped by 5 bases and J by 8 bases; unmatched bases: 15. Germline V CDR1 and CDR2: LNHDA, SQIVND (reference sequence). The CDR3 sequence is 16 residues long. The CDR3 spells CASSAARDRFFGTQYF. The CDR3 nucleotides are TGTGCCAGTAGTGCAGCCCGGGACAGGTTTTTTGGTACGCAGTATTTT.

The table lists this clone with a few counts. The chain has TRBV5-4 and TRBJ2-1; the D is unclear. Trimming stripped 0 bases from V and 4 bases from J, with 17 bases between. Germline assignment: CDR1 SGHNT and CDR2 YYREEE (reference sequence). This CDR3 spans 17 amino acids. CDR3 sequence: CASSLAGGPMWYNEQFF. The CDR3, as DNA: TGTGCCAGCAGCTTGGCCGGTGGGCCCATGTGGTACAATGAGCAGTTCTTC.

The chain employs TRBV9 and TRBJ1-3, with 8 bases identical to TRBD1. V was pared by 4 bases and J by 0 bases, with 6 bases of the junction left unmatched. The CDR3 length is 16 residues. From germline, CDR1 is SGDLS and CDR2 YYNGEE. DNA of the CDR3: TGTGCCAGCAGCTCCGGACAGGGCCTCTCTGGAAACACCATATATTTT. Translation gives CASSSGQGLSGNTIYF. The variable domain in full, completed from reference TRBV9 and TRBJ1-3, reads DSGVTQTPKHLITATGQRVTLRCSPRSGDLSVYWYQQSLDQGLQFLIQYYNGEERAKGNILERFSAQQFPDLHSELNLSSLELGDSALYFCASSSGQGLSGNTIYFGEGSWLTVV.

Notes on this clone: Relative to the germline gene, one junction end is altered; a read error may explain this. The CDR3 reads CAWSVWGVKTEAFF. The CDR3 DNA sequence: TGTGCCTGGAGTGTATGGGGGGTGAAGACTGAAGCTTTCTTT. The chain combines TRBV30 with TRBJ1-1, with D perhaps TRBD1 (5 bases). This CDR3 is built from 14 residues. Germline CDR1 and CDR2: GTSNPN and SVGIG (reference sequence).

CDR3 in amino acids: CATSRGFRGSPLHF. The CDR3 nucleotides read TGTGCCACCAGCAGAGGGTTTCGGGGTTCACCCCTCCACTTT. V and J are TRBV15 and TRBJ1-6; D gene unclear. Trimming stripped 1 base from V and 9 bases from J, with 10 bases between. This CDR3 is 14 amino acids long. The germline gives CDR1 LNHNV, CDR2 YYDKDF (reference sequence). The entire variable domain, with the rest obtained from reference TRBV15 and TRBJ1-6, is as follows: DAMVIQNPRYQVTQFGKPVTLSCSQTLNHNVMYWYQQKSSQAPKLLFHYYDKDFNNEADTPDNFQSRRPNTSFCFLDIRSPGLGDTAMYLCATSRGFRGSPLHFGNGTRLTVT.

The chain has TRBV5-6 and TRBJ1-5, with TRBD1 matching over 7 bases. J gave up 4 bases and V 2 bases, and 3 bases lay outside the gene matches. The CDR3 is made up of 14 amino acids. Germline CDR1 reads SGHDT; CDR2 reads YYEEEE. This CDR3 reads CASSFSGGNQPQHF. CDR3 nucleotide sequence: TGTGCCAGCAGCTTTTCAGGGGGTAATCAGCCCCAGCATTTT.

The chain links TRBV7-2 to TRBJ1-3; no clear D gene. The germline V gene encodes CDR1 SGHTA and CDR2 FQGNSA. The CDR3 is 15 residues long. V was shortened by 5 bases and J by 2 bases, with 13 bases between the two germline ends. CDR3 DNA: TGTGCCAGCAGCCTTAGTGTTAATACTGGAAACACCATATATTTT. This translates into CASSLSVNTGNTIYF.

The V call is TRBV12-3 or TRBV12-4, the J call TRBJ1-2, with 9 bases that match TRBD1. V shed 3 bases and J 10 bases; nucleotides not matched to a gene: 6. This CDR3 has 13 residues. The CDR3 region is CASSLGQGRDYTF. DNA for the CDR3: TGTGCCAGCAGTTTGGGACAGGGCCGCGACTACACCTTC.

The V gene is TRBV5-1, the J gene TRBJ2-3; 12 positions match TRBD2. Germline CDR1 reads SGHRS; CDR2 reads YFSETQ. Losses at the gene ends were 4 bases for V and 2 bases for J; bases not matched to a gene: 5. The CDR3 is 16 residues long. The CDR3 is CASSTGLAGTTDTQYF. Written as DNA, the CDR3 is TGCGCCAGCAGCACAGGACTAGCGGGGACCACAGATACGCAGTATTTT.

The J gene is TRBJ1-1, the V gene TRBV24-1, with D tentatively TRBD1 (5 bases). V lost 4 bases and J lost 11, with 16 bases in between. This CDR3 comprises 13 residues. Germline V gene sequence: CDR1 KGHDR, CDR2 SFDVKD. The CDR3 region is CATSEVGRSGAFF. The DNA for the CDR3 is TGTGCCACCAGTGAGGTAGGCCGTTCAGGGGCTTTCTTT.

The rearrangement links TRBV19 to TRBJ1-5; 7 bases fit TRBD1. Germline-derived CDR1 and CDR2 are LNHDA and SQIVND (reference sequence). V lost 6 bases to trimming and J lost 7 bases; unmatched junction nucleotides: 9. CDR3 size: 14 residues. The CDR3 DNA reads as TGTGCCAGTAGACCAGACAGGGTTCGACAGCCCCAGCATTTT. Amino acid sequence: CASRPDRVRQPQHF.

This chain uses TRBV7-8 with TRBJ2-2; 7 bases fit TRBD1. The V gene's germline CDR1 is SGHVS and CDR2 FQNEAQ. This CDR3 spans 15 amino acids. V shed 3 bases and J 2 bases; nucleotides not matched to a gene: 3. CDR3 in amino acids: CASSLDRLNTGELFF. The CDR3 DNA reads TGTGCCAGCAGCTTGGACAGGTTAAACACCGGGGAGCTGTTTTTT.

The genes are TRBV29-1 and TRBJ1-1, with a possible D match to TRBD1 (5 bases). The CDR3 sequence is 13 residues long. Germline loops: CDR1 SQVTM, CDR2 ANQGSEA. V lost 3 bases and J 5 bases, leaving 13 bases between the germline ends. The CDR3 loop reads CSVDFQGGTEAFF. The CDR3 DNA reads as TGCAGCGTTGATTTCCAGGGAGGGACTGAAGCTTTCTTT.

V and J are TRBV5-4 and TRBJ2-3, with D possibly matching TRBD2 (6 bases). Germline CDR1 is SGHNT and CDR2 is YYREEE (reference sequence). The V end was cut by 4 bases, the J end by 1 base, with 10 bases between. The CDR3 has 14 amino acids. CDR3 loop: CASSRRDRTDTQYF. The DNA of the CDR3 is TGTGCCAGCAGCCGGAGGGATCGCACAGATACGCAGTATTTT.

The gene calls are TRBV27 and TRBJ1-2; 8 positions agree with TRBD1. V gave up 7 bases and J gave up 6 bases; unmatched junction bases: 19. Per germline, CDR1 MNHEY and CDR2 SMNVEV (reference sequence). The CDR3 is 17 residues long. The DNA of the CDR3 is TGTGCCAGCACCCCATTAGAACGGACAGGGAGAAACGATGGCTACACCTTC. Translated, it gives CASTPLERTGRNDGYTF.

This chain joins TRBV5-8 and TRBJ2-3, with 13 bases matching TRBD2. The CDR3 totals 18 residues. V lost 7 bases and J lost 1; bases outside the gene matches: 12. CDR1 is SGHTS, CDR2 YDEGEE, per germline. The CDR3 loop reads CASRPLAGGILGTDTQYF. In DNA form, the CDR3 reads TGTGCCAGCCGACCACTAGCGGGGGGGATACTCGGCACAGATACGCAGTATTTT.

A word on this clone: The sample has other DNA sequences that encode this CDR3 too. This chain connects TRBV5-6 to TRBJ1-2; 8 nucleotides align to TRBD1. The germline CDR1 and CDR2 sequences are SGHDT and YYEEEE. CDR3 length: 13 amino acids. Trimming removed 4 bases from V and 4 bases from J; junction bases left unmatched: 3. The CDR3 region is CASSHDRGYGYTF. In DNA, the CDR3 is TGTGCCAGCAGCCACGACAGGGGCTATGGCTACACCTTC. The full variable domain, with the rest looked up from reference TRBV5-6 and TRBJ1-2, is DAGVTQSPTHLIKTRGQQVTLRCSPKSGHDTVSWYQQALGQGPQFIFQYYEEEERQRGNFPDRFSGHQFPNYSSELNVNALLLGDSALYLCASSHDRGYGYTFGSGTRLTVV.

The V and J genes are TRBV6-5 and TRBJ2-6, with D possibly being TRBD1 (6 bases). Trimming shortened V by 2 bases and J by 11 bases, and 13 bases separated the two germline ends. The germline gives CDR1 MNHEY, CDR2 SVGAGI. The CDR3 sequence is 14 residues long. CDR3 in DNA: TGTGCCAGCAGTTACGCCCGGGACACCGACGTCCTGACTTTC. It specifies CASSYARDTDVLTF.

V usage is TRBV7-3 and J usage is TRBJ1-2; a possible D gene is TRBD1 (5 bases). The germline CDR1 and CDR2 sequences are SGHTA and FQGTGA. The CDR3 loop spans 16 amino acids. V lost 2 bases and J lost 6, with 19 bases in between. Here the CDR3 reads CASSLERDANRDGYTF. The CDR3 bases are TGTGCCAGCAGCTTAGAGCGGGACGCCAACCGGGATGGCTACACCTTC.

This clone was seen more than once but under ten times. The chain carries TRBV4-1 and TRBJ1-5, with 7 positions matching TRBD1. Germline V CDR1 and CDR2: MGHRA, YSYEKL. V was pared by 4 bases and J by 0 bases, with 9 bases of the junction left unmatched. The CDR3 runs 17 residues. Here the CDR3 DNA reads TGCGCCAGCAGCCGGATCCCGACAGGGCGTAGCAATCAGCCCCAGCATTTT. Translating gives CASSRIPTGRSNQPQHF.

The rearrangement joins TRBV5-1 to TRBJ1-1; 7 nucleotides agree with TRBD1. The CDR3 totals 13 residues. The V and J ends lost 4 bases and 5 bases, in that order; junction bases with no gene match: 5. Germline values: CDR1 SGHRS, CDR2 YFSETQ. The chain's CDR3 is CASSPTGTTEAFF. CDR3 bases: TGCGCCAGCAGCCCGACAGGGACGACTGAAGCTTTCTTT.

The V gene is TRBV10-3, the J gene TRBJ2-7; D is perhaps TRBD2 (6 bases). The CDR3 extends over 15 amino acids. Trimming took off 3 bases at V and 3 bases at J, with 15 bases between the two ends. Germline-derived CDR1 and CDR2 are ENHRY and SYGVKD. CDR3 sequence: CAISERVGGDYEQYF. The CDR3 nucleotides read TGTGCCATCAGTGAACGGGTGGGGGGTGACTACGAGCAGTACTTC.

The chain has TRBV6-1 and TRBJ2-7; 9 bases fit TRBD1. The CDR3 has 14 amino acids. CDR1 is MNHNS and CDR2 is SASEGT in the germline V gene. V gave up 3 bases and J gave up 3 bases; unmatched junction bases: 3. CDR3 sequence reads: CASSEDRGFYEQYV. The CDR3 coding sequence is TGTGCCAGCAGTGAGGACAGGGGCTTCTACGAGCAGTACGTC.

J is TRBJ1-3 and V is TRBV10-2; D uncertain. The CDR3 extends over 14 amino acids. V dropped 0 bases and J dropped 4 bases, with 7 bases sitting between them. Germline-derived CDR1 and CDR2 are WSHSY and SAAADI. The CDR3 coding sequence is TGCGCCAGCAGTGAGTCCTACCCCGGAAACACCATATATTTT. Protein product: CASSESYPGNTIYF.

The V call is TRBV9, the J call TRBJ2-3; 11 bases agree with TRBD2. V lost 0 bases to trimming and J lost 6 bases; unmatched junction nucleotides: 3. This CDR3 region has 15 residues. Germline-derived CDR1 and CDR2 are SGDLS and YYNGEE. The DNA of the CDR3 is TGTGCCAGCAGCGTAGTACTAGCGGGAGTCGATACGCAGTATTTT. This encodes CASSVVLAGVDTQYF.

The chain employs TRBV6-5 and TRBJ1-2; D gene ambiguous. Trimming removed 8 bases from V and 0 bases from J, with 13 bases in between. The CDR3 consists of 14 residues. Germline V gene data show CDR1 as MNHEY and CDR2 as SVGAGI. As DNA, the CDR3 is TGTGCCAGCGGGCCGGCCTCCTCTAACTATGGCTACACCTTC. As protein: CASGPASSNYGYTF.